The 25 T cell receptor beta chains reported below all come from one sample, sequenced in a study of blood T cell repertoires in COVID-19 (dated by TCRdb to between 2020 and 2021). Library prep was done by the immunoSEQ multiplex PCR assay. Not all clones reach the TCRdb copy of this immuneACCESS table, which keeps in-frame sequences only. Checked studies attribute under half of the gap to unresolved V genes and leave the rest unexplained. This sample holds 80,000 to 100,000 clones; about 95% were observed only once. Clones ranked in the top ten supply roughly 4.7% of the sample. Sequencing was carried out using peripheral blood. These TCRs come from a human donor with active COVID-19. The donor label of this sample is uncertain.

This clone was counted a single time. The gene calls are TRBV25-1 and TRBJ1-4; 7 nucleotides agree with TRBD1. The CDR3 spans 14 residues. V gave up 3 bases and J gave up 6 bases; unmatched junction bases: 4. Germline assignment: CDR1 MGHDK and CDR2 SYGVNS. The CDR3 protein is CASSEGQPYEKLFF. CDR3 sequence (DNA): TGTGCCAGCAGTGAGGGACAGCCATATGAAAAACTGTTTTTT. Filled out from reference TRBV25-1 and TRBJ1-4, the complete variable domain reads EADIYQTPRYLVIGTGKKITLECSQTMGHDKMYWYQQDPGMELHLIHYSYGVNSTEKGDLSSESTVSRIRTEHFPLTLESARPSHTSQYLCASSEGQPYEKLFFGSGTQLSVL.

The chain uses TRBV13 and TRBJ2-3, with D possibly being TRBD2 (7 bases). The V end lost 5 bases, the J end lost 4 bases, and 19 bases lay between the germline ends. Germline CDR1 is PRHDT and CDR2 is FYEKMQ (reference sequence). The CDR3 runs 16 residues. CDR3 bases: TGTGCCAGCAGCACCCCGGGGGGCTTAGGGCCAGATACGCAGTATTTT. Translating gives CASSTPGGLGPDTQYF.

The chain recombines TRBV5-4 with TRBJ2-1; 13 nucleotides match TRBD2. CDR3 size: 17 residues. J was trimmed by 4 bases and V by 4 bases; bases with no gene match: 8. CDR1 is SGHNT, CDR2 YYREEE, per germline (reference sequence). The CDR3 DNA is TGTGCCAGCAGCAGTGGGACTAGCGGGGTTCCATACAATGAGCAGTTCTTC. Encoded protein: CASSSGTSGVPYNEQFF.

The rearrangement joins TRBV3-1 (or the pseudogene TRBV3-2) to TRBJ2-2; a weak D match, TRBD1 (6 bases). Trimming took off 1 base at V and 5 bases at J, with 14 bases between the two ends. Germline V gives CDR1 LGHDT, CDR2 YNNKEL (reference sequence). This CDR3 has 16 amino acids. As DNA, the CDR3 is TGTGCCAGCAGCCAAGCGGGGACACAAAGGACCGGGGAGCTGTTTTTT. Encoded protein: CASSQAGTQRTGELFF.

This chain links TRBV6-2 or TRBV6-3 with TRBJ2-7; 8 positions match TRBD1. CDR3 length equals 16 residues. V gave up 0 bases and J gave up 1 base; unmatched junction bases: 5. Germline CDR1 and CDR2: MNHEY and SVGEGT. Here the CDR3 reads CASSYSMDRASYEQYF. The CDR3 bases are TGTGCCAGCAGTTACTCGATGGACAGGGCATCCTACGAGCAGTACTTC.

CDR3 coding DNA: TGTGCCAGTAGTATGGGTCAGGGTCGTGCCAAAAACATTCAGTACTTC. Its translation: CASSMGQGRAKNIQYF. The genes are TRBV19 and TRBJ2-4; D is perhaps TRBD1 (5 bases). V lost 3 bases and J lost 1, with 13 bases in between. Germline V gene lookup returns CDR1 LNHDA and CDR2 SQIVND (reference sequence). There are 16 residues in the CDR3. Supplemented by reference TRBV19 and TRBJ2-4, the full variable domain reads DGGITQSPKYLFRKEGQNVTLSCEQNLNHDAMYWYRQDPGQGLRLIYYSQIVNDFQKGDIAEGYSVSREKKESFPLTVTSAQKNPTAFYLCASSMGQGRAKNIQYFGAGTRLSVL.

The chain joins TRBV13 to TRBJ1-5; 8 positions agree with TRBD1. CDR1 and CDR2 from the germline V gene are PRHDT and FYEKMQ (reference sequence). This CDR3 spans 13 amino acids. Trimming at V came to 3 bases and at J to 9 bases, leaving 4 bases not matched to a gene. The CDR3 region has the DNA TGTGCCAGCAGCTTGGGACAGGTAAGGCCCCAGCATTTT. The encoded protein is CASSLGQVRPQHF.

The rearrangement joins TRBV7-8 to TRBJ2-5; D may be TRBD2 (5 bases). The ends were cut back, 5 bases at V and 3 bases at J, with 10 bases in the middle. There are 13 residues in the CDR3. CDR1 is SGHVS, CDR2 FQNEAQ, per germline. The CDR3 here is CASSPPAEETQYF. The CDR3 nucleotides read TGTGCCAGCAGCCCCCCAGCGGAAGAGACCCAGTACTTC.

This clone was observed a single time. The chain is built from TRBV10-3 and TRBJ1-2; D is possibly TRBD1 (5 bases). The germline CDR1 and CDR2 sequences are ENHRY and SYGVKD. The ends were cut back, 3 bases at V and 6 bases at J, with 14 bases in the middle. This CDR3 is built from 14 residues. The CDR3 sequence is CAISDLGVKDGYTF. As DNA, the CDR3 is TGTGCCATCAGTGATTTAGGGGTAAAGGATGGCTACACCTTC.

The CDR3 region is CASSLGLAYNTGELFF. CDR3 nucleotide sequence: TGTGCCAGCAGCTTGGGGCTAGCTTACAACACCGGGGAGCTGTTTTTT. The genes are TRBV5-4 and TRBJ2-2; a weak D match, TRBD2 (5 bases). Trimming removed 0 bases from V and 2 bases from J, with 11 bases in between. Germline loops: CDR1 SGHNT, CDR2 YYREEE (reference sequence). This CDR3 region has 16 residues. Supplemented by reference TRBV5-4 and TRBJ2-2, the full variable domain reads ETGVTQSPTHLIKTRGQQVTLRCSSQSGHNTVSWYQQALGQGPQFIFQYYREEENGRGNFPPRFSGLQFPNYSSELNVNALELDDSALYLCASSLGLAYNTGELFFGEGSRLTVL.

This chain connects TRBV3-1 (or the pseudogene TRBV3-2) to TRBJ2-2; possible D gene TRBD2, 6 bases. The CDR3 length is 13 residues. V lost 4 bases, J lost 7 bases, and 10 bases lay in between. Germline CDR1 reads LGHDT; CDR2 reads YNNKEL (reference sequence). CDR3 nucleotide sequence: TGTGCCAGCAGCCTCTCGGGGGACGGGGAGCTGTTTTTT. Residues: CASSLSGDGELFF.

The chain has TRBV5-4 and TRBJ1-1, with TRBD1 matching 8 bases. This CDR3 spans 16 amino acids. Germline V CDR1 and CDR2: SGHNT, YYREEE (reference sequence). V dropped 6 bases and J dropped 0; count of bases not matched to a gene: 10. The DNA of the CDR3 is TGTGCCAGCACCAAACTAGGACAGGGCCTGAACACTGAAGCTTTCTTT. Its protein product is CASTKLGQGLNTEAFF.

DNA for the CDR3: TGTGCCAGCAGCTTACCCCTGGACAGGGTTTACGAGGTCACCGGGGAGCTGTTTTTT. Translating gives CASSLPLDRVYEVTGELFF. The rearrangement links TRBV7-2 to TRBJ2-2; TRBD1 matches 8 bases. In germline, CDR1 is SGHTA, CDR2 FQGNSA. The CDR3 sequence is 19 residues long. Trimming cost V 2 bases and J 4 bases; bases outside gene matches: 15.

The chain carries TRBV2 and TRBJ2-7, with 9 bases that match TRBD1. V dropped 9 bases and J dropped 5; count of bases not matched to a gene: 8. Germline V gene lookup returns CDR1 SNHLY and CDR2 FYNNEI. The CDR3 loop spans 13 amino acids. This CDR3 reads CARRDREMDEQYF. The CDR3, as DNA: TGTGCCAGACGGGACAGGGAGATGGACGAGCAGTACTTC. Complete variable domain (other parts from reference TRBV2 and TRBJ2-7): EPEVTQTPSHQVTQMGQEVILRCVPISNHLYFYWYRQILGQKVEFLVSFYNNEISEKSEIFDDQFSVERPDGSNFTLKIRSTKLEDSAMYFCARRDREMDEQYFGPGTRLTVT.

The chain carries TRBV18 and TRBJ2-7, with a possible D match to TRBD1 (6 bases). CDR1 and CDR2 from the germline V gene are KGHSH and LQKENI. Trimming pared 5 bases from V and 2 bases from J, leaving 16 bases between. This CDR3 is built from 15 residues. DNA for the CDR3: TGTGCCAGCTCAGAAACTGGGGGCTTAACCTACGAGCAGTACTTC. Its protein is CASSETGGLTYEQYF.

This sequence joins TRBV5-1 and TRBJ1-1, with a tentative D call TRBD1 (5 bases). This CDR3 has 14 residues. The V gene lost 5 bases and the J gene lost 0 bases, with 11 bases spanning the gap. Germline V gene lookup returns CDR1 SGHRS and CDR2 YFSETQ. The CDR3 nucleotides are TGCGCCAGCAGGTCGACAGAACTGAACACTGAAGCTTTCTTT. This translates into CASRSTELNTEAFF.

The chain has TRBV11-3 and TRBJ2-5; D might be TRBD1 (5 bases). V lost 2 bases and J lost 7, with 14 bases in between. The CDR3 covers 14 residues. Germline CDR1 reads SGHNT; CDR2 reads YENEEA. CDR3 DNA: TGTGCCAGCAGCTTAAGCTTTGGCCAGGGGACCCAGTACTTC. Encoded protein: CASSLSFGQGTQYF.

This clone appeared once. The chain carries TRBV10-3 and TRBJ2-2, with 9 bases that match TRBD1. V was pared by 10 bases and J by 7 bases, with 10 bases of the junction left unmatched. The CDR3 runs to 14 residues. Germline loops: CDR1 ENHRY, CDR2 SYGVKD. The CDR3 nucleotides read TGTGCCACCATGGGACAGGGACGAAGCGGGGAGCTGTTTTTT. Its translation is CATMGQGRSGELFF.

The rearrangement uses TRBV6-5 and TRBJ1-1; D not certain. Germline V gives CDR1 MNHEY, CDR2 SVGAGI. CDR3 length: 13 amino acids. The ends were cut back, 2 bases at V and 1 base at J, with 5 bases in the middle. The CDR3 sequence is CASSYTRNTEAFF. The CDR3 region has the DNA TGTGCCAGCAGTTACACTAGGAACACTGAAGCTTTCTTT.

J is TRBJ2-7 and V is TRBV28; tentative D call: TRBD2 (5 bases). CDR3 size: 13 residues. Germline V gene lookup returns CDR1 MDHEN and CDR2 SYDVKM. Trimming left V 6 bases short and J 2 bases short, with 11 bases between. In DNA form, the CDR3 reads TGTGCCAGCAGAACGGGAAGCGCCTACGAGCAGTACTTC. This gives the protein CASRTGSAYEQYF.

The rearrangement links TRBV20-1 to TRBJ2-1; D uncertain. This CDR3 is built from 14 residues. The germline V gene has CDR1 DFQATT and CDR2 SNEGSKA (reference sequence). The V end was cut by 3 bases, the J end by 4 bases, with 13 bases between. Here the CDR3 reads CSASVSVVYNEQFF. The CDR3 DNA is TGCAGTGCTAGTGTCTCCGTCGTTTACAATGAGCAGTTCTTC.

The chain joins TRBV9 to TRBJ2-5; 7 bases align to TRBD2. Germline V gene sequence: CDR1 SGDLS, CDR2 YYNGEE. Trimming took 0 bases from V and 3 from J; bases not matched to a gene: 5. This CDR3 region has 15 residues. The CDR3 DNA reads TGTGCCAGCAGCGTAGCAGCGGGACTCAAAGAGACCCAGTACTTC. Protein: CASSVAAGLKETQYF.

The chain joins TRBV3-1 (or the pseudogene TRBV3-2) to TRBJ2-7; D is perhaps TRBD2 (6 bases). This CDR3 has 13 residues. The V end lost 0 bases, the J end lost 7 bases, and 10 bases lay between the germline ends. Germline V CDR1 and CDR2: LGHDT, YNNKEL (reference sequence). CDR3 in amino acids: CASSQDGGSEQYF. DNA for the CDR3: TGTGCCAGCAGCCAAGATGGAGGGAGTGAGCAGTACTTC.

This clone was seen once. The chain is built from TRBV12-5 and TRBJ2-1, with 9 bases that match TRBD2. The CDR3 runs 21 residues. The germline CDR1 and CDR2 sequences are LGHNT and FRNRAP. J lost 2 bases, V lost 0 bases, and 17 bases had no gene match. CDR3 bases: TGTGCTAGTGGTTTGGTACTTTTTCGGGAGCTAGCGGGAAGCACCTACAATGAGCAGTTCTTC. Its translation: CASGLVLFRELAGSTYNEQFF.

The J gene is TRBJ2-5, the V gene TRBV11-3; D is possibly TRBD1 (5 bases). V was trimmed by 5 bases and J by 7 bases, leaving 14 bases between them. CDR3 length: 13 residues. Germline loops: CDR1 SGHNT, CDR2 YENEEA. In DNA form, the CDR3 reads TGTGCCAGCAGCCGAGACAGTTTCGGGACCCAGTACTTC. Translation: CASSRDSFGTQYF.